This entry lists 9 T cell receptor beta chains sequenced from one sample in a study of blood T cells in healthy people across ages. A second roughly 6 to 11 cycle PCR used barcoded and J-beta primers. TCRdb called the 5' RACE reads again in MiXCR, with one record for every CDR3 protein. The sample lists roughly 1,300,000 distinct CDR3 sequences; around 59% were seen once. Sequencing was done on a sample of blood. The receptors come from a man aged 18 to 29 in good health.

This clonotype has a handful of counts. The chain links TRBV2 to TRBJ2-5, with D possibly being TRBD1 or TRBD2 (6 bases each). V was trimmed by 7 bases and J by 11 bases, leaving 14 bases between them. The germline gives CDR1 SNHLY, CDR2 FYNNEI. This CDR3 is 11 amino acids long. DNA for the CDR3: TGTGCCAGCACCGAGGGGGGTGAGCAGTACTTC. Its protein product is CASTEGGEQYF.

This chain uses TRBV5-6 with TRBJ2-3; 7 bases are shared with TRBD2. The V segment lost 4 bases and the J segment 6 bases; nucleotides outside the gene matches: 11. Germline V gives CDR1 SGHDT, CDR2 YYEEEE. CDR3 size: 15 residues. CDR3 sequence: CASSPRDYAPDTQYF. The CDR3 coding sequence is TGTGCCAGCAGCCCCCGGGACTACGCCCCGGATACGCAGTATTTT.

The chain uses TRBV12-5 and TRBJ2-7; 8 positions match TRBD1. The DNA end lines up better with TRBJ2-5; the J call may be wrong. This CDR3 has 15 residues. The germline CDR1 and CDR2 sequences are LGHNT and FRNRAP. The CDR3 nucleotides read TGTGCTAGTGGCCCCGGGGCAGGGGGCTTGGAGACCCAGTACTTC. Its translation is CASGPGAGGLETQYF.

The chain couples TRBV5-1 to TRBJ2-2; no firm D call. The CDR3 runs to 14 residues. Germline CDR1 is SGHRS and CDR2 is YFSETQ. V was shortened by 0 bases and J by 7 bases, with 10 bases between the two germline ends. The CDR3 is CASSLGSYIGELFF. For the CDR3, the DNA is TGCGCCAGCAGCTTGGGGTCTTACATCGGGGAGCTGTTTTTT.

The rearrangement uses TRBV29-1 and TRBJ2-1, with 10 nucleotides matching TRBD1. This CDR3 contains 14 residues. Germline V lookup: CDR1 SQVTM, CDR2 ANQGSEA. After removal of 6 bases from V and 4 bases from J, the junction contained 6 bases not matched to a gene. CDR3 DNA: TGCAGCGTAGGGGACAGGGGAGCTTACAATGAGCAGTTCTTC. As protein: CSVGDRGAYNEQFF.

This clonotype was found a few times. The chain is built from TRBV6-2 or TRBV6-3 and TRBJ2-1; TRBD2 matches 9 bases. Looked up from germline, CDR1 is MNHEY and CDR2 is SVGEGT. The CDR3 has 15 amino acids. V was pared by 0 bases and J by 12 bases, with 9 bases of the junction left unmatched. CDR3 amino acids: CASSYSGLALYGQFF. CDR3 nucleotide sequence: TGTGCCAGCAGTTACTCGGGACTAGCACTGTATGGGCAGTTCTTC.

This clonotype was detected a few times. The chain combines TRBV20-1 with TRBJ1-2, with 7 bases lining up with TRBD1. The CDR3 is made up of 16 amino acids. The trim removed 4 bases at V and 7 bases at J, leaving 18 bases unmatched. CDR1 is DFQATT and CDR2 is SNEGSKA in the germline V gene (reference sequence). The CDR3 loop reads CSATDFEVRGQPGYTF. The CDR3 DNA sequence: TGCAGTGCTACAGACTTCGAAGTCAGGGGACAGCCTGGCTACACCTTC.

The sample holds a few counts of this clonotype. V usage is TRBV7-2 and J usage is TRBJ2-7, with 9 nucleotides matching TRBD2. The CDR3 extends over 18 amino acids. Germline V gene data show CDR1 as SGHTA and CDR2 as FQGNSA. V was pared by 1 base and J by 5 bases, with 15 bases of the junction left unmatched. The CDR3 reads CASSLDVAGGIPRNEQYF. The CDR3 DNA is TGTGCCAGCAGCTTAGATGTGGCGGGAGGGATTCCTCGGAACGAGCAGTACTTC.

The sample holds a few counts of this clonotype. This chain uses TRBV29-1 with TRBJ1-4; TRBD1 matches at 11 bases. The junction had 6 bases not matched to a gene; V was cut back by 7 bases and J by 8 bases. The CDR3 length is 13 residues. CDR1 SQVTM and CDR2 ANQGSEA come from the germline V gene. As DNA, the CDR3 is TGCAGCGCCACGGACAGGGGGCACGAAAAACTGTTTTTT. This encodes CSATDRGHEKLFF. Based on the CDR3 plus reference TRBV29-1 and TRBJ1-4, the full variable domain is SAVISQKPSRDICQRGTSLTIQCQVDSQVTMMFWYRQQPGQSLTLIATANQGSEATYESGFVIDKFPISRPNLTFSTLTVSNMSPEDSSIYLCSATDRGHEKLFFGSGTQLSVL.